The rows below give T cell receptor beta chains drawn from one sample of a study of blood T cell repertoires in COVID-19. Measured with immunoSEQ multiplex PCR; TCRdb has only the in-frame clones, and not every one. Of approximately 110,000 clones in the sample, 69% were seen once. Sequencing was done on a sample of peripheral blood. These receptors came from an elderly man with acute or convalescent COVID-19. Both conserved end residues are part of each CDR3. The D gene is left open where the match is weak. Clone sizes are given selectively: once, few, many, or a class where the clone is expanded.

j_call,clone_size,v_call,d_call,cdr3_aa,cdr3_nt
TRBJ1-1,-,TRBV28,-,CASSSDRSRAFF,TGTGCCAGCAGTTCAGATAGGTCGAGGGCTTTCTTT
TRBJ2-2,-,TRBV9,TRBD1,CASSVAGGNTGELFF,TGTGCCAGCAGCGTAGCAGGGGGGAACACCGGGGAGCTGTTTTTT
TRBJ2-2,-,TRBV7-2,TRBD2,CASSFGGTGELFF,TGTGCCAGCAGCTTCGGGGGGACCGGGGAGCTGTTTTTT
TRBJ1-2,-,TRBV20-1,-,CSALTGYGYTF,TGCAGTGCTTTAACAGGGTATGGCTACACCTTC
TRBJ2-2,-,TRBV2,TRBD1,CASMLNDRENGELFF,TGTGCCAGCATGCTAAATGACAGGGAAAACGGGGAGCTGTTTTTT
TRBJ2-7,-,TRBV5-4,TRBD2,CASSPIAGGSNEQYF,TGTGCCAGCAGCCCCATAGCGGGAGGGTCGAACGAGCAGTACTTC
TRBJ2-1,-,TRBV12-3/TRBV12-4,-,CASSSNSREQFF,TGTGCCAGCAGCTCCAACAGTCGGGAGCAGTTCTTC
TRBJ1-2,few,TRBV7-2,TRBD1,CASSLAGQRAYTF,TGTGCCAGCAGCTTAGCGGGACAGAGGGCCTACACCTTC
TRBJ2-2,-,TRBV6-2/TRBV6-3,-,CASSKTRGANTGELFF,TGTGCCAGCAGTAAAACCCGCGGAGCGAACACCGGGGAGCTGTTTTTT
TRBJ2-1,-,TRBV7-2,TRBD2,CASSPRPGLADNEQFF,TGTGCCAGCAGCCCACGGCCCGGACTAGCGGACAATGAGCAGTTCTTC
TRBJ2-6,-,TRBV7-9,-,CATRVSRTLTDSGANVLTF,TGTGCCACCCGGGTGAGCAGAACATTGACAGACTCTGGGGCCAACGTCCTGACTTTC
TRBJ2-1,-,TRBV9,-,CASSVGRGGLSYNEQFF,TGTGCCAGCAGCGTAGGTCGTGGCGGGCTCTCCTACAATGAGCAGTTCTTC
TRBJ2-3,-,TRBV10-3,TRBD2,CAISQSRGLVPLSADTQYF,TGTGCCATCAGCCAATCCCGGGGACTAGTCCCTTTGAGCGCAGATACGCAGTATTTT
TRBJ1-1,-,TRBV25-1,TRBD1,CASIQKTGMNTEAFF,TGTGCCAGCATACAGAAGACAGGGATGAACACTGAAGCTTTCTTT
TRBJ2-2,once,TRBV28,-,CASSPKGAGELFF,TGTGCCAGCAGTCCCAAGGGGGCCGGGGAGCTGTTTTTT
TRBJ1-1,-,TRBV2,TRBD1,CASSEGQGPGTEAFF,TGTGCCAGCAGTGAAGGACAGGGGCCTGGGACTGAAGCTTTCTTT
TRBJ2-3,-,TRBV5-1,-,CASSLANGRGSDTQYF,TGCGCCAGCAGCTTGGCCAATGGCAGGGGATCCGATACGCAGTATTTT
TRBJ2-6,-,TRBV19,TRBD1,CASNPAYRGRNVLTF,TGTGCCAGTAACCCCGCGTACAGGGGGCGCAACGTCCTGACTTTC
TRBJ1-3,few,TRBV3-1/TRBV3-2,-,CASSPGASGNTIYF,TGTGCCAGCAGCCCGGGTGCCTCTGGAAACACCATATATTTT
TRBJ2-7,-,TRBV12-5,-,CASGLAEGQQSYEQYF,TGTGCTAGTGGTTTGGCCGAAGGACAGCAATCCTACGAGCAGTACTTC
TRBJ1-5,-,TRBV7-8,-,CASSLARQPQHF,TGTGCCAGCAGCTTAGCGCGTCAGCCCCAGCATTTT
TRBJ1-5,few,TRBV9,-,CASSAQGTKGQPQHF,TGTGCCAGCAGCGCCCAGGGCACAAAAGGTCAGCCCCAGCATTTT
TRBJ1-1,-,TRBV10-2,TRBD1,CASSERDSKTTEAFF,TGCGCCAGCAGTGAGAGGGACAGCAAGACCACTGAAGCTTTCTTT
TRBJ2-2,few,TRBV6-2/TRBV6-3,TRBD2,CASSQILSGSETGELFF,TGTGCCAGCAGTCAGATTCTTAGCGGGAGCGAGACCGGGGAGCTGTTTTTT
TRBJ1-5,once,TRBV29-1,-,CSVGVGSDNQPQHF,TGCAGCGTAGGCGTGGGGAGCGACAATCAGCCCCAGCATTTT
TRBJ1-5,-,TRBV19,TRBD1,CASSTNRGGQPQHF,TGTGCCAGTAGTACTAACAGGGGGGGTCAGCCCCAGCATTTT
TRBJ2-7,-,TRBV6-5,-,CASITRASSHEQYF,TGTGCCAGCATCACGAGGGCTAGCAGCCACGAGCAGTACTTC
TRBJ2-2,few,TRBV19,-,CASIRSRGSGGELFF,TGTGCCAGTATTCGTAGTCGGGGTTCGGGCGGGGAGCTGTTTTTT
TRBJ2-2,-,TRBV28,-,CASRTGQNTGELFF,TGTGCCAGCAGGACGGGACAGAACACCGGGGAGCTGTTTTTT
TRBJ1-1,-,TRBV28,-,CARGGESRTEAFF,TGTGCCAGGGGGGGAGAGTCAAGAACTGAAGCTTTCTTT
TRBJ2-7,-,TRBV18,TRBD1,CASSRTGGGSYEQYF,TGTGCCAGCTCAAGGACAGGGGGTGGGAGCTACGAGCAGTACTTC
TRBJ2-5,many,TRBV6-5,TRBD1,CASNTRTGRETQYF,TGTGCCAGCAACACACGGACAGGGCGGGAGACCCAGTACTTC
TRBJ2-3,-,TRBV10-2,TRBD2,CASRFSSGNTDTQYF,TGCGCCAGCAGGTTTTCTAGCGGAAACACAGATACGCAGTATTTT
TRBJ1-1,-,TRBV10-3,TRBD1,CAISRDRAMNTEAFF,TGTGCCATCAGCAGGGACAGGGCCATGAACACTGAAGCTTTCTTT
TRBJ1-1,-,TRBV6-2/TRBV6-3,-,CASSPAGGMNTEAFF,TGTGCCAGCAGTCCGGCGGGCGGGATGAACACTGAAGCTTTCTTT
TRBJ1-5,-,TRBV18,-,CASSSANQPQHF,TGTGCCAGCTCATCCGCGAATCAGCCCCAGCATTTT
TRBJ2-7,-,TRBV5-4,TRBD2,CASSPGGLAGATYEQYF,TGTGCCAGCAGCCCCGGTGGACTAGCGGGGGCTACCTACGAGCAGTACTTC
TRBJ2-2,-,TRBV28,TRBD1,CASSSRDRHTGELFF,TGTGCCAGCAGTTCCCGGGACAGGCATACCGGGGAGCTGTTTTTT
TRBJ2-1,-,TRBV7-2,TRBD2,CASSITSGRAGVDEQFF,TGTGCCAGCAGCATTACTAGCGGGAGGGCCGGGGTCGATGAGCAGTTCTTC
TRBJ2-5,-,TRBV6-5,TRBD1,CASSSRRQGQETQYF,TGTGCCAGCAGTTCACGTAGACAGGGCCAAGAGACCCAGTACTTC
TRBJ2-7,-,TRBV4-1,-,CASSQDGGDYEQYF,TGCGCCAGCAGCCAAGATGGCGGGGACTACGAGCAGTACTTC
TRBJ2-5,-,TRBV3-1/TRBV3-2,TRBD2,CASSQRTSGNSQETQYF,TGTGCCAGCAGCCAACGTACTAGCGGGAACTCTCAAGAGACCCAGTACTTC
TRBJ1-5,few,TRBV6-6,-,CAEGGGEPQHF,TGTGCCGAAGGGGGGGGCGAGCCCCAGCATTTT
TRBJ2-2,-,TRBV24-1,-,CATSDPTENTGELFF,TGTGCCACCAGTGATCCTACAGAGAACACCGGGGAGCTGTTTTTT
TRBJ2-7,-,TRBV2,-,CASSYRVYEQYF,TGTGCCAGCAGTTACAGGGTCTACGAGCAGTACTTC
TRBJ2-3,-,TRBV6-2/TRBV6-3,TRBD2,CASSKGLAGSTDTQYF,TGTGCCAGCAGTAAGGGACTAGCGGGTAGCACAGATACGCAGTATTTT
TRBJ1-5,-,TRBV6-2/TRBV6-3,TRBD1,CASSRQLPGTGHQPQHF,TGTGCCAGCAGTAGACAACTCCCCGGGACAGGGCACCAGCCCCAGCATTTT
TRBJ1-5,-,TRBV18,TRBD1,CASSPASGTGEPQHF,TGTGCCAGCTCACCCGCCTCCGGGACAGGGGAGCCCCAGCATTTT
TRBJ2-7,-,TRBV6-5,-,CASTLGGGIHEQYF,TGTGCCAGCACCTTAGGGGGGGGAATCCACGAGCAGTACTTC
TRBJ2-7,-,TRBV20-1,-,CSASESYEQYF,TGCAGTGCTAGCGAGTCCTACGAGCAGTACTTC